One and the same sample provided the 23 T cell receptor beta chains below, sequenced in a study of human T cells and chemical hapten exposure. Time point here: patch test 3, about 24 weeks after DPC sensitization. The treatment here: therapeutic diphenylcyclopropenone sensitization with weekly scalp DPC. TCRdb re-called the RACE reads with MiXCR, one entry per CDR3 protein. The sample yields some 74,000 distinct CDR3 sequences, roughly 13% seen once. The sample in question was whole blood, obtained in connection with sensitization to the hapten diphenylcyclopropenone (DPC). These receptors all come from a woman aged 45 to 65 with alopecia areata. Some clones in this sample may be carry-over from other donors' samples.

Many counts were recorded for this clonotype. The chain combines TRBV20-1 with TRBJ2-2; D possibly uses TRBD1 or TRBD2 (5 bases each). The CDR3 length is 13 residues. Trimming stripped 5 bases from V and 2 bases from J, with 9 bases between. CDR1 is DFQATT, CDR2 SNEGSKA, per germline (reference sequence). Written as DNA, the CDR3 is TGCAGTGCTCCCGGGACCAACACCGGGGAGCTGTTTTTT. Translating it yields CSAPGTNTGELFF.

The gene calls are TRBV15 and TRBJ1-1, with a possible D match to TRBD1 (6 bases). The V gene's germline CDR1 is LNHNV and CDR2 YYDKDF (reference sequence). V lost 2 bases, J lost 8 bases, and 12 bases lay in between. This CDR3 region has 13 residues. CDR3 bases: TGTGCCACCAGCAGAACCCGGGACAAAGAAGCTTTCTTT. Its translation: CATSRTRDKEAFF.

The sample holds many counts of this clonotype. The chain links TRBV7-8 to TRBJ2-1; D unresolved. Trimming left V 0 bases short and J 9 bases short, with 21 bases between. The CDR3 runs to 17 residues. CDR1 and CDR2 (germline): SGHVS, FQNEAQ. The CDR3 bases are TGTGCCAGCAGCTTAGCGCGCCTCCCACTACCCCATGGTGAGCAGTTCTTC. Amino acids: CASSLARLPLPHGEQFF.

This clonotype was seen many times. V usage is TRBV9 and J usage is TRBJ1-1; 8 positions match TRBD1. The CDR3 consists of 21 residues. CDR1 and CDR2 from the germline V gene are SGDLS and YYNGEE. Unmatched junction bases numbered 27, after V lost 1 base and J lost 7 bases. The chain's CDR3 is CASSVPSTHQGAGISLLEAFF. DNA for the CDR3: TGTGCCAGCAGCGTACCATCTACACATCAGGGGGCTGGTATTTCCCTTCTTGAAGCTTTCTTT.

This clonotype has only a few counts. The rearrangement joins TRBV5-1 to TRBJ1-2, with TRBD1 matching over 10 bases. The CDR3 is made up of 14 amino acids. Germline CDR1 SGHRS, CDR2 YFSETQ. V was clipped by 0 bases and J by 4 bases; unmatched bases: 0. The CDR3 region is CASSLGQGAYGYTF. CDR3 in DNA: TGCGCCAGCAGCTTGGGACAGGGGGCCTATGGCTACACCTTC.

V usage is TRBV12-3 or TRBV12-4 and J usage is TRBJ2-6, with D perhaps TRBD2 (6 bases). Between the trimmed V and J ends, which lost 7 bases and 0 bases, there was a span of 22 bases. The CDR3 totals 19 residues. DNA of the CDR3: TGTGCCAGCACCTCTCATGGGGGAGGCGTCCGCTCTGGGGCCAACGTCCTGACTTTC. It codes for CASTSHGGGVRSGANVLTF.

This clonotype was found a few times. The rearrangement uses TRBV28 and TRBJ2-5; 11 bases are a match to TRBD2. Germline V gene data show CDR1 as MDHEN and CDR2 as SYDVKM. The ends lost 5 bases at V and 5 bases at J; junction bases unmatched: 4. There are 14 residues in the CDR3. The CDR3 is CASSLAGGTETQYF. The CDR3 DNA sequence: TGTGCCAGCAGTCTAGCGGGAGGTACGGAGACCCAGTACTTC.

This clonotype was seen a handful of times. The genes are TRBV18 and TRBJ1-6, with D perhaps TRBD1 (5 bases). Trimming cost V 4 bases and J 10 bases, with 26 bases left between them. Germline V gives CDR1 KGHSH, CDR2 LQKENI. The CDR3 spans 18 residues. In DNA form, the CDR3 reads TGTGCCAGCTCACTTTTACCGAACGCGGGGGATGCGGGCTCACCCCTCCACTTT. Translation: CASSLLPNAGDAGSPLHF.

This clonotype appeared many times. CDR3 residues: CASSLATGPNTEAFF. In DNA form, the CDR3 reads TGTGCCAGCAGTTTAGCAACAGGGCCGAACACTGAAGCTTTCTTT. The rearrangement links TRBV12-3 or TRBV12-4 to TRBJ1-1; a possible D gene is TRBD1 (6 bases). CDR3 length: 15 amino acids. V was shortened by 0 bases and J by 1 base, with 9 bases between the two germline ends.

CDR3 DNA: TGCAGTGCCTTCCGGGGCCAGGACCCTGCCCTCCACTTT. Translated: CSAFRGQDPALHF. V usage is TRBV20-1 and J usage is TRBJ1-6, with D possibly being TRBD1 (5 bases). Trimming cost V 6 bases and J 14 bases, with 20 bases left between them. This CDR3 contains 13 residues. Germline V gene data show CDR1 as DFQATT and CDR2 as SNEGSKA (reference sequence).

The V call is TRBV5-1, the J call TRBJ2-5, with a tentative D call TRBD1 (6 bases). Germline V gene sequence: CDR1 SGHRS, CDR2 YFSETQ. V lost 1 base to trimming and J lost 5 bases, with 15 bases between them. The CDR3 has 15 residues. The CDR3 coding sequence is TGCGCCAGCAGCTTGCAGGGGAACAGTGGGGAGACCCAGTACTTC. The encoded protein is CASSLQGNSGETQYF.

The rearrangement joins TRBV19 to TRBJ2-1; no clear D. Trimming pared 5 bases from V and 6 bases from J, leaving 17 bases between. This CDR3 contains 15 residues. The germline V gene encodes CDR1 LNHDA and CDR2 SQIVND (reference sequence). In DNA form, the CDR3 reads TGTGCCAGTAGTCCCCAGTCGTTCTACCGCAATGAGCAGTTCTTC. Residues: CASSPQSFYRNEQFF.

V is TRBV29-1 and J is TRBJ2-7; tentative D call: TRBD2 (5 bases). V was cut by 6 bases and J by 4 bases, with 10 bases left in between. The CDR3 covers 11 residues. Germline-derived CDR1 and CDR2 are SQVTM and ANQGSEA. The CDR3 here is CSVERSYEQYF. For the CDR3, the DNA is TGCAGCGTCGAGCGGAGTTACGAGCAGTACTTC.

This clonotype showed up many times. The CDR3 is CATKGQGPSGGYTF. The DNA of the CDR3 is TGTGCCACCAAGGGCCAGGGACCGTCTGGAGGCTACACCTTC. This sequence joins TRBV24-1 and TRBJ1-2; perhaps TRBD1 as D (5 bases). CDR1 KGHDR and CDR2 SFDVKD come from the germline V gene. This CDR3 region has 14 residues. V shed 8 bases and J shed 8 bases, with 20 bases lying between them.

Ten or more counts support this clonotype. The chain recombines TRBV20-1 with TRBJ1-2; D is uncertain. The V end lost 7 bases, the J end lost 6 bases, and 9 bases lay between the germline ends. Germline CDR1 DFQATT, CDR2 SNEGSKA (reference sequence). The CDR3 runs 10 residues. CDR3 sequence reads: CSVEGNGYTF. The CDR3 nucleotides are TGCAGTGTGGAGGGAAATGGCTACACCTTC.

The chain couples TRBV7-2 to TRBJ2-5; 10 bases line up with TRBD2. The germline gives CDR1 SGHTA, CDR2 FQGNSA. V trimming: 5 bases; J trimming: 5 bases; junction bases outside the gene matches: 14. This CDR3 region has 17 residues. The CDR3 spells CASSALAGGSGGETQYF. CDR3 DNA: TGTGCCAGCAGCGCGTTAGCGGGAGGATCGGGGGGTGAGACCCAGTACTTC.

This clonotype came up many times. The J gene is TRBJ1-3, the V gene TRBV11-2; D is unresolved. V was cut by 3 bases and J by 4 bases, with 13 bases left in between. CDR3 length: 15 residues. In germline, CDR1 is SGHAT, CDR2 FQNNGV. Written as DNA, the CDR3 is TGTGCCAGCAGCTTGGGTGGAGGTCTCGGAAACACCATATATTTT. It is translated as CASSLGGGLGNTIYF.

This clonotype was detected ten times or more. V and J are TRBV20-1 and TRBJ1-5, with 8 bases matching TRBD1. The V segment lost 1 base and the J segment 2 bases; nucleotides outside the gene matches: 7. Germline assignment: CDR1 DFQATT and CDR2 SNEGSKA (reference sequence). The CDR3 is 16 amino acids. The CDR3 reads CSARVGPGQGNQPQHF. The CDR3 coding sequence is TGCAGTGCTAGAGTTGGGCCGGGACAGGGCAATCAGCCCCAGCATTTT.

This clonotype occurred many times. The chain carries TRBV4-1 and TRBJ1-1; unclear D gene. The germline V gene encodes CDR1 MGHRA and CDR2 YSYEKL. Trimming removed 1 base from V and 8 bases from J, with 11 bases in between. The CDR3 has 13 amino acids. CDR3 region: CASSQGGTREAFF. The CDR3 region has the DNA TGCGCCAGCAGCCAAGGGGGAACAAGAGAAGCTTTCTTT.

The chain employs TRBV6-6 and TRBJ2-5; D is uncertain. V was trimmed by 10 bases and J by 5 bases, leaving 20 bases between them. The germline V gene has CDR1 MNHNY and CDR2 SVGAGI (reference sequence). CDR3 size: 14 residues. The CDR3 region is CATRLDAVGETQYF. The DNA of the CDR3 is TGTGCCACGCGGTTGGACGCCGTTGGGGAGACCCAGTACTTC.

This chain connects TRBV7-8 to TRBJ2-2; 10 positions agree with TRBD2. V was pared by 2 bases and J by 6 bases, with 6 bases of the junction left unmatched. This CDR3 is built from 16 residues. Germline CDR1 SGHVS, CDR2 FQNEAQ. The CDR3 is CASSLFASGSPGELFF. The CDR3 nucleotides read TGTGCCAGCAGCTTATTCGCTAGCGGGAGCCCCGGGGAGCTGTTTTTT.

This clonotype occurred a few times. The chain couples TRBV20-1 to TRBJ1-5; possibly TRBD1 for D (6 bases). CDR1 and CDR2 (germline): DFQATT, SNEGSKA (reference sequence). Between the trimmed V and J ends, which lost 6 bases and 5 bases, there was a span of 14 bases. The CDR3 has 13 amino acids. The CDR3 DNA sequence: TGCAGTGCGAGCGGACAGCCCGATCAGCCCCAGCATTTT. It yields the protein CSASGQPDQPQHF.

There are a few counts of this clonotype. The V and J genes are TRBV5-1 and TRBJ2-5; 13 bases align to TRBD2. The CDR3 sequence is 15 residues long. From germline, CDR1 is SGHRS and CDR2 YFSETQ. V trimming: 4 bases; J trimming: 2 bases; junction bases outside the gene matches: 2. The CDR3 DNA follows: TGCGCCAGCAGCCTGGGACTAGCGGGACAAGAGACCCAGTACTTC. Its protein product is CASSLGLAGQETQYF.